The clone carrying this T cell receptor beta chain occurred a few times. The sample originates from a study of neoadjuvant anti-PD-1 for oral cavity cancer. Study context: Before surgery, most patients got three to four biweekly 3 mg/kg nivolumab doses. Patients without progression received a fourth nivolumab dose around day 43, then surgical resection on days 50-56.

The CDR3 length is 19 residues. Losses at the gene ends were 3 bases for V and 3 bases for J; bases not matched to a gene: 15. Germline V gene data show CDR1 as MNHEY and CDR2 as SMNVEV (reference sequence). Documented time point: after neoadjuvant nivolumab, at surgical resection. Assay used: immunoSEQ multiplex PCR; TCRdb lists only in-frame clones, some missing. The sample has 11,000 to 15,000 clones, roughly 77% seen once. The source is a person between 40 and 80 years old with oral cavity squamous cell carcinoma. The sample was PBMCs, taken after nivolumab (anti-PD-1) treatment. The genes are TRBV27 and TRBJ2-2; 8 bases agree with TRBD2. CDR3 sequence reads: CASSFGPGKRGPHTGELFF. The CDR3 DNA reads TGTGCCAGCAGTTTTGGGCCCGGGAAGCGGGGGCCTCACACCGGGGAGCTGTTTTTT.